This T cell receptor (beta chain) stems from a study of blood T cells in healthy people across ages. Primers used in a second PCR of roughly 7 to 12 cycles were a sample-barcoded 5' primer and a J-beta primer mix. TCRdb re-called the 5' RACE reads with MiXCR, one entry per CDR3 protein. The sample includes 760,000 or so distinct CDR3 sequences, around 25% seen only once; the top ten take 9% to 9.5%. Remarks on this clonotype: Its target is not known.

The CDR3 contains 15 residues. Between the trimmed V and J ends, which lost 0 bases and 12 bases, there was a span of 17 bases. CDR1 is LGHNA, CDR2 YNFKEQ, per germline. Overall study results and limits: Measured against age, TCR beta diversity per million T cells decreased in a roughly linear manner.

These data also featured in a second study, about T cells of mothers and their children. As reported in that work: For each mother, over 8 million TCR beta CDR3 reads were obtained, and for each child, about 3 million.

The V gene is TRBV4-2, the J gene TRBJ1-4, with D possibly matching TRBD1 (6 bases). This receptor was taken from a boy aged 5 to 17 in good health. The sample comprised blood. This CDR3 reads CASSQDRGGRAELFF. As DNA, the CDR3 is TGTGCCAGCAGCCAAGATCGCGGGGGGCGTGCTGAACTGTTTTTT.